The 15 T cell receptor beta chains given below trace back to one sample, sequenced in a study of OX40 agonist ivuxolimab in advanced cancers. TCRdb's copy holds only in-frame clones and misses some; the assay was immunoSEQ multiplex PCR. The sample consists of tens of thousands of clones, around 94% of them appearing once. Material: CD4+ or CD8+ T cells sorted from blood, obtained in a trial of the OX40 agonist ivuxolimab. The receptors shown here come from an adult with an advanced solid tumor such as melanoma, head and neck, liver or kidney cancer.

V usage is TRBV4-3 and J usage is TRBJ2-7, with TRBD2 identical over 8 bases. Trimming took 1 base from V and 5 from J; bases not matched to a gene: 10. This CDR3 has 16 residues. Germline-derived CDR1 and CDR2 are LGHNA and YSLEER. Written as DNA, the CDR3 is TGCGCCAGCAGCCAAGGGGGACTAGTGCCATCGGACGAGCAGTACTTC. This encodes CASSQGGLVPSDEQYF.

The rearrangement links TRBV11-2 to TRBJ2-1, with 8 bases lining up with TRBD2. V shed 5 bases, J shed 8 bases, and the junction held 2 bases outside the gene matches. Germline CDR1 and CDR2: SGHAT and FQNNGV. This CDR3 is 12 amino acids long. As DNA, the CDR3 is TGTGCCAGCAGCCGGACTAGCCATGAGCAGTTCTTC. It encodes CASSRTSHEQFF.

The CDR3 region has the DNA TGTGCCAGCAGCTCCCCCCCCGAGCAGTACTTC. It specifies CASSSPPEQYF. The gene calls are TRBV6-6 and TRBJ2-7; D is ambiguous. The CDR3 is 11 residues long. V was shortened by 6 bases and J by 6 bases, with 9 bases between the two germline ends. Per the germline V gene, CDR1 is MNHNY and CDR2 is SVGAGI (reference sequence).

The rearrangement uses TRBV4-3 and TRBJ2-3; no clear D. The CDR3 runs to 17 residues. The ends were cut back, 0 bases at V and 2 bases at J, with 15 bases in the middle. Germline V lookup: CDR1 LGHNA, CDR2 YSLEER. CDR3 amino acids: CASSQETRRVFTDTQYF. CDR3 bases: TGCGCCAGCAGCCAAGAAACCAGACGGGTTTTCACAGATACGCAGTATTTT.

CDR3 nucleotide sequence: TGTGCCAGTAGTATATTTCAGGGCTCCTACGAGCAGTACTTC. Its protein is CASSIFQGSYEQYF. The J gene is TRBJ2-7, the V gene TRBV19, with TRBD1 as a possible D gene (5 bases). This CDR3 is built from 14 residues. Germline-derived CDR1 and CDR2 are LNHDA and SQIVND (reference sequence). V was trimmed by 2 bases and J by 0 bases, leaving 8 bases between them.

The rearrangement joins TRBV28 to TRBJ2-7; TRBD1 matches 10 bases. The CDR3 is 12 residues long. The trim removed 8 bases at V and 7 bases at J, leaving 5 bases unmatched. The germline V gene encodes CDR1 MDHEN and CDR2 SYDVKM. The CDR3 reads CASRDRGWEQYF. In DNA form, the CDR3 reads TGTGCCAGCCGGGACAGGGGTTGGGAGCAGTACTTC. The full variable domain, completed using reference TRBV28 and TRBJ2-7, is DVKVTQSSRYLVKRTGEKVFLECVQDMDHENMFWYRQDPGLGLRLIYFSYDVKMKEKGDIPEGYSVSREKKERFSLILESASTNQTSMYLCASRDRGWEQYFGPGTRLTVT.

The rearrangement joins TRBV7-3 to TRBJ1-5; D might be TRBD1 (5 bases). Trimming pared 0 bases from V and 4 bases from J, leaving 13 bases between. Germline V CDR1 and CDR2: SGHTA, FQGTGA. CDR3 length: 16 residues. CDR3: CASSLTRLAGNQPQHF. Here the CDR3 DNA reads TGTGCCAGCAGCTTAACTCGGTTGGCAGGGAATCAGCCCCAGCATTTT.

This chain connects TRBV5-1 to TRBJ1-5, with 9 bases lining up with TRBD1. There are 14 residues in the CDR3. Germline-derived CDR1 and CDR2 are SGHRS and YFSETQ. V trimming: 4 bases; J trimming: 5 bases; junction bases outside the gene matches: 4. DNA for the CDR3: TGCGCCAGCAGCCCGGACAGGGGAGATCAGCCCCAGCATTTT. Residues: CASSPDRGDQPQHF.

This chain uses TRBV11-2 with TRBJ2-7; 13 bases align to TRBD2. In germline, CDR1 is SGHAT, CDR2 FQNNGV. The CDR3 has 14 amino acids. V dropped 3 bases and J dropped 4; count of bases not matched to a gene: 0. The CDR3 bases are TGTGCCAGCAGCTTGGGACTAGCGGGGTACGAGCAGTACTTC. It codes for CASSLGLAGYEQYF.

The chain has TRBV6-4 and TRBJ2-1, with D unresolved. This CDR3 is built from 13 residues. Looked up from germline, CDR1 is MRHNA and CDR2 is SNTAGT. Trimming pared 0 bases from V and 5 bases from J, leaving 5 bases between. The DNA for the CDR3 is TGTGCCAGCAGTGACTCCCAGAACAATGAGCAGTTCTTC. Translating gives CASSDSQNNEQFF.

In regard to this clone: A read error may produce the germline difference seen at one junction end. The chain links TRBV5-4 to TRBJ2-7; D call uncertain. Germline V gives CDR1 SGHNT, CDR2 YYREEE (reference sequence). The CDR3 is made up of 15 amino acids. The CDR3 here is CASSQTTAEAYEQYF. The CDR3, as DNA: TGCGCCAGCAGCCAAACTACAGCAGAAGCCTACGAGCAGTACTTC.

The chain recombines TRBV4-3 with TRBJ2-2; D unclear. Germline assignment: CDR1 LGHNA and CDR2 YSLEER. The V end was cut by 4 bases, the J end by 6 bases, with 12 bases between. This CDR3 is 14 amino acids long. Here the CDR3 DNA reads TGCGCCAGCAGCCGAGAGGAGTGGTCCGGGGAGCTGTTTTTT. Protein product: CASSREEWSGELFF.

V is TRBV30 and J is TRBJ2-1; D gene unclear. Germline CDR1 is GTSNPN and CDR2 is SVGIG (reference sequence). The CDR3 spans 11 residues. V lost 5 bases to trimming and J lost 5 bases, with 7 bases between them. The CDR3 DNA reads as TGTGCCTGGGGGCGTAACAATGAGCAGTTCTTC. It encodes CAWGRNNEQFF.

The DNA for the CDR3 is TGTGCCAGCAGTTCGGGACTGGAAAAACTGTTTTTT. Amino acids: CASSSGLEKLFF. The chain combines TRBV27 with TRBJ1-4, with D possibly matching TRBD1 (5 bases). The CDR3 length is 12 residues. With 4 bases removed from V and 8 bases from J, the gap between germline ends came to 8 bases. Germline CDR1 MNHEY, CDR2 SMNVEV (reference sequence).

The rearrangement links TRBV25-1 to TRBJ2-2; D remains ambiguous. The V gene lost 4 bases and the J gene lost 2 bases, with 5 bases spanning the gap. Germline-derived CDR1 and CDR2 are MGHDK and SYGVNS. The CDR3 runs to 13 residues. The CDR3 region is CASSAQNTGELFF. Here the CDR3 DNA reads TGTGCCAGCAGTGCCCAAAACACCGGGGAGCTGTTTTTT. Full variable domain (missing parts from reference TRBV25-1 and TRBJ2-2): EADIYQTPRYLVIGTGKKITLECSQTMGHDKMYWYQQDPGMELHLIHYSYGVNSTEKGDLSSESTVSRIRTEHFPLTLESARPSHTSQYLCASSAQNTGELFFGEGSRLTVL.